These T cell receptor beta chains were read from a single sample in a study of regulatory T cells in long-lasting Graves disease. TCRdb re-analysed the multiplex PCR reads in MiXCR, keeping a single row per CDR3 protein. The sample lists about 540,000 distinct CDR3 sequences, around an eighth occurring once. These same records also appear under a second study, on T cells in Graves' hyperthyroidism and ophthalmopathy.

This material consisted of peripheral blood mononuclear cells (PBMCs), taken at new diagnosis, from a patient treated with antithyroid drugs. The origin of the receptors is a man aged 25 to 40 with Graves disease. The CDR3 runs from the conserved cysteine through the conserved F or W. D genes are given only for firm matches. Some rows have no size entry. The others give once, few or many, or a class for an expanded clone.

CDR3: CASSTQGVGKTQYF
DNA: TGTGCCAGCAGCACACAGGGGGTAGGGAAGACCCAGTACTTC
V: TRBV11-2
J: TRBJ2-5
size: many
D: TRBD1

CDR3: CASSYRGPNEEQYF
DNA: TGTGCCAGCAGTTACAGGGGCCCCAACGAAGAGCAGTACTTC
V: TRBV6-2/TRBV6-3
J: TRBJ2-7
size: many
D: .

CDR3: CSARDQAEWETQYF
DNA: TGCAGTGCTAGAGATCAGGCAGAATGGGAGACCCAGTACTTC
V: TRBV20-1
J: TRBJ2-5
size: many
D: .

CDR3: CASSDRGDSNEKLFF
DNA: TGTGCCAGCAGTGACAGGGGGGATTCTAATGAAAAACTGTTTTTT
V: TRBV2
J: TRBJ1-4
size: many
D: TRBD1

CDR3: CASSSSPSPLHF
DNA: TGTGCCAGCAGCTCCTCGCCTTCACCCCTCCACTTT
V: TRBV7-9
J: TRBJ1-6
size: few
D: .

CDR3: CASSLDWGPQYEQYF
DNA: TGTGCCAGCAGCTTAGATTGGGGACCCCAGTACGAGCAGTACTTC
V: TRBV11-3
J: TRBJ2-7
size: .
D: .

CDR3: CSARGTGDFTDTQYF
DNA: TGCAGTGCTAGAGGGACAGGGGACTTCACAGATACGCAGTATTTT
V: TRBV20-1
J: TRBJ2-3
size: many
D: TRBD1

CDR3: CASSPAGLYEQYF
DNA: TGTGCCAGCAGTCCGGCCGGCCTCTACGAGCAGTACTTC
V: TRBV27
J: TRBJ2-7
size: few
D: .

CDR3: CASSPGTYGVEGEQFF
DNA: TGTGCCAGCTCACCGGGGACTTACGGGGTGGAGGGTGAGCAGTTCTTC
V: TRBV18
J: TRBJ2-1
size: .
D: .

CDR3: CAYILWTVGGYTF
DNA: TGTGCCTACATCCTATGGACAGTTGGCGGCTACACCTTC
V: TRBV30
J: TRBJ1-2
size: .
D: .

CDR3: CASSLIVGGRMGTEAFF
DNA: TGTGCCAGCAGCTTAATAGTTGGGGGGCGCATGGGCACTGAAGCTTTCTTT
V: TRBV5-6
J: TRBJ1-1
size: few
D: .

CDR3: CASSIPLQGRIGNEQFF
DNA: TGTGCCAGTAGTATCCCTTTACAGGGGAGGATAGGCAATGAGCAGTTCTTC
V: TRBV19
J: TRBJ2-1
size: .
D: .

CDR3: CSAPGAGGPSRAGELLF
DNA: TGCAGTGCCCCGGGGGCGGGAGGGCCCTCAAGAGCCGGGGAGCTGCTTTTT
V: TRBV20-1
J: TRBJ2-2
size: .
D: TRBD2

CDR3: CASSGDASGANVLTF
DNA: TGTGCCAGCAGTGGGGACGCCTCTGGGGCCAACGTCCTGACTTTC
V: TRBV6-1
J: TRBJ2-6
size: .
D: .

CDR3: CASSLDSGRNEQFF
DNA: TGCGCCAGCAGCTTGGATAGCGGGAGGAATGAGCAGTTCTTC
V: TRBV5-1
J: TRBJ2-1
size: many
D: TRBD2

CDR3: CASSLELPWGGSTYEQYF
DNA: TGTGCCAGCAGCTTAGAACTCCCCTGGGGAGGGAGTACGTACGAGCAGTACTTC
V: TRBV11-2
J: TRBJ2-7
size: many
D: TRBD2